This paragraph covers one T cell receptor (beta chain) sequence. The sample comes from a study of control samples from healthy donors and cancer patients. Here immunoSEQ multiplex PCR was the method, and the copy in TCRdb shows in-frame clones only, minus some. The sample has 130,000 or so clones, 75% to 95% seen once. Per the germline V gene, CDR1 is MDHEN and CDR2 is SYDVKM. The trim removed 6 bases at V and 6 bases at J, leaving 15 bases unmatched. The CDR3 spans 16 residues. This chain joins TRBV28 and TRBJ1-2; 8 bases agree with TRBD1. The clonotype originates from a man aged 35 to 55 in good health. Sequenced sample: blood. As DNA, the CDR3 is TGTGCCAGCAGCAACCCCCAGGACAGGGAGAAGCATGGCTACACCTTC. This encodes CASSNPQDREKHGYTF.